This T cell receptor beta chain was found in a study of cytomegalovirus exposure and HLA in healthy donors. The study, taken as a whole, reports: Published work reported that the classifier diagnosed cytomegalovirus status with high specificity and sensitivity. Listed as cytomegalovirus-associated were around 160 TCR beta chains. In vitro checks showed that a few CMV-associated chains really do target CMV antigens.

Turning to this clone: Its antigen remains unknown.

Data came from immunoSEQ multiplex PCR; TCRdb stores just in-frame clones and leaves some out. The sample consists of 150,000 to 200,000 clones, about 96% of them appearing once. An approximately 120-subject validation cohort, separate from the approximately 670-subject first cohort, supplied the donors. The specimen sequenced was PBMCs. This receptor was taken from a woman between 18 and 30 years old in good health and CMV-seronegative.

DNA for the CDR3: TGTGCCAGCAGCCCCAGGACAGCGAACACCGGGGAGCTGTTTTTT. Amino acid sequence: CASSPRTANTGELFF. The chain uses TRBV7-9 and TRBJ2-2; TRBD1 might be the D (6 bases). V was clipped by 5 bases and J by 0 bases, with 10 bases between them. CDR3 size: 15 residues. CDR1 is SEHNR and CDR2 is FQNEAQ in the germline V gene (reference sequence).